This TCR beta chain was obtained from a study of blood T cell repertoires in COVID-19. About the study: COVID-19 samples, acute and convalescent, were from the United States, Italy and Spain. Sources were T cells, B-cell-depleted T cells, or PBMCs; the material itself was cDNA or gDNA.

The V and J ends lost 5 bases and 1 base respectively, with 21 bases between them. CDR3 size: 17 residues. Germline V lookup: CDR1 SGHNT, CDR2 YYREEE (reference sequence). Original processing methods: Estimates of nucleated cell counts were drawn from the amplification of reference gene primers. The data were produced by immunoSEQ multiplex PCR, yet TCRdb's version contains in-frame clones alone and is incomplete. V and J calls and clone size are those listed in that table; D and trimming were worked out from the DNA. The sample yields fewer than 250,000 clones, roughly 85% seen once. The TCR comes from a man aged 35 to 55 with acute or convalescent COVID-19. Specimen: peripheral blood. This chain joins TRBV5-4 and TRBJ1-1, with D possibly being TRBD1 (6 bases). CDR3 sequence: CASSPPRGAAKNTEAFF. The CDR3 region has the DNA TGTGCCAGCAGTCCCCCCCGGGGGGCAGCTAAGAACACTGAAGCTTTCTTT.